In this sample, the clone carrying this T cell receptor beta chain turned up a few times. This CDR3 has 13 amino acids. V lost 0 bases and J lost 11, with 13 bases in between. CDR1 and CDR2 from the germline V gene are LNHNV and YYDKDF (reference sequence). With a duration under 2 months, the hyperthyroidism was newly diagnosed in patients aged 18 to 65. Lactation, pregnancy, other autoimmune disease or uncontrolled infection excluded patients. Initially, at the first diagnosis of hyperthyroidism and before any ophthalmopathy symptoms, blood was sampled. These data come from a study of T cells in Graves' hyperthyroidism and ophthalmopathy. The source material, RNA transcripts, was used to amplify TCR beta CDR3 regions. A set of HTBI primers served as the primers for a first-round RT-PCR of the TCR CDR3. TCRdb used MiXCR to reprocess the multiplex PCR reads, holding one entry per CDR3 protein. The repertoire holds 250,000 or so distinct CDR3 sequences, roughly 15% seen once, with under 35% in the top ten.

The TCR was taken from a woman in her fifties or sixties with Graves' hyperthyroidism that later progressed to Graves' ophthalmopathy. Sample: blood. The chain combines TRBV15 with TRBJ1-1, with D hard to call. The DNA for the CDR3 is TGTGCCACCAGCAGAGATCTGGTCGCCCAGGCTTTCTTT. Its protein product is CATSRDLVAQAFF.